This T cell receptor (beta chain) was sequenced in a study of blood T cell repertoires in COVID-19. About the research overall: Acute and convalescent COVID-19 specimens originated in the United States, Italy and Spain. PBMCs, B-cell-depleted T cells, or T cells were the source of the cDNA or gDNA that made up the material.

Recovered status in Cohort 3 required two negative PCRs, clearance, or symptom resolution. CDR3 length: 15 amino acids. CDR1 and CDR2 from the germline V gene are MRHNA and SNTAGT. The V end lost 8 bases, the J end lost 2 bases, and 13 bases lay between the germline ends. TCRdb's table, derived via immunoSEQ multiplex PCR, lists solely in-frame clones and lacks some. The sample holds a few hundred thousand clones, 88% seen once. This receptor was identified in a woman aged 35 to 49 who had recovered from COVID-19. The gene calls are TRBV6-4 and TRBJ1-6; D may be TRBD1 (6 bases). Sample: PBMCs or T cells enriched from blood (not recorded which). The CDR3 region has the DNA TGTGCCAGCCCAGATGGGGGCACCTATAATTCACCCCTCCACTTT. Amino acid sequence: CASPDGGTYNSPLHF.